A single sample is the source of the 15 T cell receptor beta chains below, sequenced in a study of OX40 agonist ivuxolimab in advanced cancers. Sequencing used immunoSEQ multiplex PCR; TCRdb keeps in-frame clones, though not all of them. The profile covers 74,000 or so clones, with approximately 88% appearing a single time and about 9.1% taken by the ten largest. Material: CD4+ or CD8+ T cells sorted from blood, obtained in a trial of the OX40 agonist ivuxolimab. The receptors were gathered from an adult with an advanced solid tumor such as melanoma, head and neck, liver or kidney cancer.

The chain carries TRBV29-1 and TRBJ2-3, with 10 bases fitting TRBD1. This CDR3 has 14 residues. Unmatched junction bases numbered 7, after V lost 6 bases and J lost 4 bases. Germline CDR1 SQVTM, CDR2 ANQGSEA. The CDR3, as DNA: TGCAGCGTCGAGACAGGGGGCCCCTCAGATACGCAGTATTTT. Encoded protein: CSVETGGPSDTQYF.

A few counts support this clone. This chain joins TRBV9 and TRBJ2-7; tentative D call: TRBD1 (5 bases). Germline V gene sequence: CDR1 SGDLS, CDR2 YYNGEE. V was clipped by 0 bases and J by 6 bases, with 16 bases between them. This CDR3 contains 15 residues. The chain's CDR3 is CASSVGYQGHVEQYF. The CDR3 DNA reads TGTGCCAGCAGCGTAGGATACCAGGGTCACGTCGAGCAGTACTTC.

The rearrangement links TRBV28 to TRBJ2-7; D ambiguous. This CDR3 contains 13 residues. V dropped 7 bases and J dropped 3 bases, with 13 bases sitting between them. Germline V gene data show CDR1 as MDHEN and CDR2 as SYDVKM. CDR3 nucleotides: TGTGCCAGCACCCCCTCAGGTGGCTACGAGCAGTACTTC. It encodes CASTPSGGYEQYF.

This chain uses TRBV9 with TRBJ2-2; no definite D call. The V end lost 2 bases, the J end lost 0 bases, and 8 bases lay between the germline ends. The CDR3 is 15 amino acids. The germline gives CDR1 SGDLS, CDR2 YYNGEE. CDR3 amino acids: CASSVGDSNTGELFF. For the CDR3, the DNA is TGTGCCAGCAGCGTCGGTGACTCGAACACCGGGGAGCTGTTTTTT.

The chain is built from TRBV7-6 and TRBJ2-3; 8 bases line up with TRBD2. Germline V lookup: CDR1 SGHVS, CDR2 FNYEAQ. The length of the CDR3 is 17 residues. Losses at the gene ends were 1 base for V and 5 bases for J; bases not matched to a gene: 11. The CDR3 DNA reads TGTGCCAGCAGCTTAGTTCCGCGGGGGGCCGGGGTAGATACGCAGTATTTT. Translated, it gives CASSLVPRGAGVDTQYF.

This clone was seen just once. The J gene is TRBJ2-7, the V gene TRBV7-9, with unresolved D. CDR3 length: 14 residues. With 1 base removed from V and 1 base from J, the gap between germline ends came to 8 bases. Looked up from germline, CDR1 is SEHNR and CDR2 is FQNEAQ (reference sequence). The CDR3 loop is CASSLDYGSYEQYF. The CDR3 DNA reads TGTGCCAGCAGCTTAGACTACGGGTCCTACGAGCAGTACTTC. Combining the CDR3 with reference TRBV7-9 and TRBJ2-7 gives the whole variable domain DTGVSQNPRHKITKRGQNVTFRCDPISEHNRLYWYRQTLGQGPEFLTYFQNEAQLEKSRLLSDRFSAERPKGSFSTLEIQRTEQGDSAMYLCASSLDYGSYEQYFGPGTRLTVT.

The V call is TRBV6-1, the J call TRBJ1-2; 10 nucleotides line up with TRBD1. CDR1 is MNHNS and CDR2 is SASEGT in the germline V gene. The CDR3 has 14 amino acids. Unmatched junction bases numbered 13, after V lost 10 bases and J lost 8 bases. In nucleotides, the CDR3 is TGTGCCACCTCCCCCGGGACAGGGGCCAGGGGCTACACCTTC. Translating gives CATSPGTGARGYTF.

The DNA for the CDR3 is TGTGCCAGCAGCTCTCTTCGCGGGGGGTACAATGAGCAGTTCTTC. It codes for CASSSLRGGYNEQFF. The V gene is TRBV11-2, the J gene TRBJ2-1; 8 nucleotides align to TRBD2. CDR1 is SGHAT, CDR2 FQNNGV, per germline. The CDR3 runs to 15 residues. Trimming took 4 bases from V and 4 from J; bases not matched to a gene: 6.

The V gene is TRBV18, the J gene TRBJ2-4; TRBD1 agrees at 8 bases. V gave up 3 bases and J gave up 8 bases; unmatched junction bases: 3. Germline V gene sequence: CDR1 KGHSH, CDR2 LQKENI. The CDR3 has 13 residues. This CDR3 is CASSPSQGDIQYF. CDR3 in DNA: TGTGCCAGCTCACCGTCACAGGGGGACATTCAGTACTTC.

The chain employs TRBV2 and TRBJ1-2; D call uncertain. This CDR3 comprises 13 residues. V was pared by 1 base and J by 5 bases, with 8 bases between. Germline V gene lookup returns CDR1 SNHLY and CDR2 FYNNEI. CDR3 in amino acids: CASSEESGYGYTF. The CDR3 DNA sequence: TGTGCCAGCAGTGAAGAGTCGGGTTATGGCTACACCTTC.

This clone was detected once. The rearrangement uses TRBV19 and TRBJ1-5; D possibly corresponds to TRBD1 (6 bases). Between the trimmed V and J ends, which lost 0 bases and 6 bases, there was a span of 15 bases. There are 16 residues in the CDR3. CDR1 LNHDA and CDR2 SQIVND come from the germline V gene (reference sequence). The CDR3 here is CASSIEAGVGAQPQHF. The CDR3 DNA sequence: TGTGCCAGTAGTATAGAGGCAGGGGTTGGAGCTCAGCCCCAGCATTTT.

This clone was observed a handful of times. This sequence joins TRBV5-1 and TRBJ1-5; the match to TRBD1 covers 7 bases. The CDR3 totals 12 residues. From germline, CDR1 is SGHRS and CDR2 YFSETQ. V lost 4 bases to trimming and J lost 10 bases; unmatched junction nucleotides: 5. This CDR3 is CASSLDRTPQHF. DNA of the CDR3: TGCGCCAGCAGCCTGGACAGGACACCCCAGCATTTT. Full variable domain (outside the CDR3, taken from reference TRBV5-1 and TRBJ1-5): KAGVTQTPRYLIKTRGQQVTLSCSPISGHRSVSWYQQTPGQGLQFLFEYFSETQRNKGNFPGRFSGRQFSNSRSEMNVSTLELGDSALYLCASSLDRTPQHFGDGTRLSIL.

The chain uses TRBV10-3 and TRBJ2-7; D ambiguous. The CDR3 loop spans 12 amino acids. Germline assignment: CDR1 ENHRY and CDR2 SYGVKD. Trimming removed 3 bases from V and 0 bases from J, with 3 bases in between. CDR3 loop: CAISDHSYEQYF. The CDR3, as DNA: TGTGCCATCAGTGATCACTCCTACGAGCAGTACTTC.

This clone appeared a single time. CDR3 coding DNA: TGTGCCAGCAGTTCCTCGGGGGGCGCGACAGATACGCAGTATTTT. This translates into CASSSSGGATDTQYF. The V and J genes are TRBV6-5 and TRBJ2-3; perhaps TRBD2 as D (7 bases). The V and J ends lost 4 bases and 3 bases respectively, with 14 bases between them. CDR1 and CDR2 (germline): MNHEY, SVGAGI. CDR3 length equals 15 residues.

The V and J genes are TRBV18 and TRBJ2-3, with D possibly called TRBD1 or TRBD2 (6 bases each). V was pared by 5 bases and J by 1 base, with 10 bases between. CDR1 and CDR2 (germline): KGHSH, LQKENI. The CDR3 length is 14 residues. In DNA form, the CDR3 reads TGTGCCAGCTCAAGGGGGGCGGGCACAGATACGCAGTATTTT. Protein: CASSRGAGTDTQYF.